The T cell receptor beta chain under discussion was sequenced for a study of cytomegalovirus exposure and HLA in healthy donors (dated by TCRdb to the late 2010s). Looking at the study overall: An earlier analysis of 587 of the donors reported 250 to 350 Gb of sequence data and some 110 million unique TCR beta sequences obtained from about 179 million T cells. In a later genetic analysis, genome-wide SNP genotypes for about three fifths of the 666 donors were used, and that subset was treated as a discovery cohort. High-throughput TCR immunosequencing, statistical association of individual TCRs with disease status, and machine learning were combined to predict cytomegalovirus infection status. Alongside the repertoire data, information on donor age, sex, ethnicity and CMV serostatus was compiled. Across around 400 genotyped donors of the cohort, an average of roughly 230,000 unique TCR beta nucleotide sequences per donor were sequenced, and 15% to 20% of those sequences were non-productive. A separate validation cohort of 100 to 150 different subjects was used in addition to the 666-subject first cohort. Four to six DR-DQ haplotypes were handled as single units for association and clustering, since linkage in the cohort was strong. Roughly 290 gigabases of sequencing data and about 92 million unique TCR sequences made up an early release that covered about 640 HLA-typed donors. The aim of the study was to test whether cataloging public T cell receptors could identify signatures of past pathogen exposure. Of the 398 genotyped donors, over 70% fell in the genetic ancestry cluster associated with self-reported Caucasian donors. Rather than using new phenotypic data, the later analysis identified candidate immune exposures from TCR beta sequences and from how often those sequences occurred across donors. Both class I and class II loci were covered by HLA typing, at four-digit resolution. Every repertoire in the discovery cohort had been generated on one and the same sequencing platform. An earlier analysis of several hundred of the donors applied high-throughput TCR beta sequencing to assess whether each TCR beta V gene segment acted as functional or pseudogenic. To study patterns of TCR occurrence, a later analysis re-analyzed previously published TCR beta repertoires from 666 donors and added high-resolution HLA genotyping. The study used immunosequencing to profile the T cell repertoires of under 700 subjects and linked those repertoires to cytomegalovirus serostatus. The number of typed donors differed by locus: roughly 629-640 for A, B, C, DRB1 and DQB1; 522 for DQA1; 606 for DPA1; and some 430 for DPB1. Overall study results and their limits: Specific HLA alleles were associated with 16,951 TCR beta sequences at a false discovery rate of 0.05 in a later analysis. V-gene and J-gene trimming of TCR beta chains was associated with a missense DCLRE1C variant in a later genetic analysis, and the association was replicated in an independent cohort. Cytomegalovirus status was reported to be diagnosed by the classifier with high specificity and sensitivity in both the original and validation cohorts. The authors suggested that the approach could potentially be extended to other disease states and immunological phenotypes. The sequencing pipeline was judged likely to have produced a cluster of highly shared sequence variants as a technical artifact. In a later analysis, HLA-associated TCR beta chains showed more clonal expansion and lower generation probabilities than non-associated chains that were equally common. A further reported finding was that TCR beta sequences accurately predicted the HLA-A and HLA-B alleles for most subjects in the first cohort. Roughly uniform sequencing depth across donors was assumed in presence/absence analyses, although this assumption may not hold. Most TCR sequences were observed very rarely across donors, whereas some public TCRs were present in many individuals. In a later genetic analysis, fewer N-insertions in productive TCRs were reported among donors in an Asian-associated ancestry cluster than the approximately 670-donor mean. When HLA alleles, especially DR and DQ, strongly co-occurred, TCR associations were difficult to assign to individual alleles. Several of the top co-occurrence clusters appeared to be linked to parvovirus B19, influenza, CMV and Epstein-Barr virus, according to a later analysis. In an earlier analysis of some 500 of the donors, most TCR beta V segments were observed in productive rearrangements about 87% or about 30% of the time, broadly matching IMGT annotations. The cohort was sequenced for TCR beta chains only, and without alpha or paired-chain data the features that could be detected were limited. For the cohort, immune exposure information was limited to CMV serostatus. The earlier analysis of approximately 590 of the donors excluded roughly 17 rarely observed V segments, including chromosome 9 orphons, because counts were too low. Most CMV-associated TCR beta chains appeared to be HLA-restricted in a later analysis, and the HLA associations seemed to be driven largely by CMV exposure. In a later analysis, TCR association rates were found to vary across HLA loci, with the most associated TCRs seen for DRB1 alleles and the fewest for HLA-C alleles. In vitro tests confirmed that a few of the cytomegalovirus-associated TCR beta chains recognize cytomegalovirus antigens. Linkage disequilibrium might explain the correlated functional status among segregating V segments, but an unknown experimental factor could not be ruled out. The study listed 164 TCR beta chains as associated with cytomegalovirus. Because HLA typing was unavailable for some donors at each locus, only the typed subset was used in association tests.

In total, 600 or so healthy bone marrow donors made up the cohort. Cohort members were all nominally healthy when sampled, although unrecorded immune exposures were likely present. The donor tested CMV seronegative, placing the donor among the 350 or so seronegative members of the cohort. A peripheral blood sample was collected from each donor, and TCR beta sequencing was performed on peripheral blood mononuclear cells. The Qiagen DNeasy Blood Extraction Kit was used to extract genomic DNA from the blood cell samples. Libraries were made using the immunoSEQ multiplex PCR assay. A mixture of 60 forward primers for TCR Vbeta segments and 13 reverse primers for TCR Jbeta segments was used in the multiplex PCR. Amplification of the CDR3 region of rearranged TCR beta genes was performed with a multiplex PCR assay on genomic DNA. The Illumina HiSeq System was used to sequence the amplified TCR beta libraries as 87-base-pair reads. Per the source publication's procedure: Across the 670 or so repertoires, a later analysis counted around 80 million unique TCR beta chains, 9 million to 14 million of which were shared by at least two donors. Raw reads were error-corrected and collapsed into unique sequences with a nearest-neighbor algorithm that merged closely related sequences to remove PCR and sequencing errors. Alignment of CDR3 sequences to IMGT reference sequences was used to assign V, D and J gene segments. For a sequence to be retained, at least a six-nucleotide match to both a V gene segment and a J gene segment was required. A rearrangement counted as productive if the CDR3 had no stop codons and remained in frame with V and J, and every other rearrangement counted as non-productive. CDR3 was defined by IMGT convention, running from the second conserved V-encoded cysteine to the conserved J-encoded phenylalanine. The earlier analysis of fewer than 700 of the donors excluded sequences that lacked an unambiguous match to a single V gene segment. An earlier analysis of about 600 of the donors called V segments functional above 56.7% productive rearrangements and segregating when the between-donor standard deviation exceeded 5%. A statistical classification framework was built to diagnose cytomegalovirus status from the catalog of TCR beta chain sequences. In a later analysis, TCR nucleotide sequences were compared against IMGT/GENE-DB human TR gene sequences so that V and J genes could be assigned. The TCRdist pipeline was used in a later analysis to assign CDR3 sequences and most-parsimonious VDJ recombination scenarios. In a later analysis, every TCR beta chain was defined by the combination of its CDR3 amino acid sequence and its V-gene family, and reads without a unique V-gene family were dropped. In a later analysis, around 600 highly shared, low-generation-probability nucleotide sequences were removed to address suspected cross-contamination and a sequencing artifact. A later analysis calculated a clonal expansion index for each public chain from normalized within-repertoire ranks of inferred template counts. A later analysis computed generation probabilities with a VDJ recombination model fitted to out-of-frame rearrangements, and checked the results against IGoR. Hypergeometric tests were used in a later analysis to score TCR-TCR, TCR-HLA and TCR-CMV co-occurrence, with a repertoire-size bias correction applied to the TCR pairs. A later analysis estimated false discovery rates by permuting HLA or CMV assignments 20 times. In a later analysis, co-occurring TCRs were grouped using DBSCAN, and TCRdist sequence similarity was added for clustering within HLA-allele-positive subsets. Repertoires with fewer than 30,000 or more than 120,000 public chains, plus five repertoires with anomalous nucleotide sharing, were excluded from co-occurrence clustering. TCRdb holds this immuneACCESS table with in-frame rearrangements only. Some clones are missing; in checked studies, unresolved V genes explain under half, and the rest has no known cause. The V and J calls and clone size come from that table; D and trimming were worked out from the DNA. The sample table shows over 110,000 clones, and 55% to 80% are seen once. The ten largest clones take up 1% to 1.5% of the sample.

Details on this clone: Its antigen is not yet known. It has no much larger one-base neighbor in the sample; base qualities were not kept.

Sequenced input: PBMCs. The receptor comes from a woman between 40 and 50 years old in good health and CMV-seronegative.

For the CDR3, the sequence is CASSLTDRNTEAFF. At the DNA level, the sequence is TGTGCCAGCAGCCTCACGGACAGGAACACTGAAGCTTTCTTT. The sequence is built from TRBV11-2 and TRBJ1-1, with a tentative D gene TRBD1 over 6 matching bases. The germline V gene yields SGHAT for CDR1 and FQNNGV for CDR2. The CDR3 holds 14 amino acids from the cysteine to the phenylalanine. Only the CDR3 portion is preserved as DNA: 42 bases, with reading frame beginning at the first base. V is clipped by 5 bases and J by 1 base, and the sequence between their germline boundaries is 11 bases long.